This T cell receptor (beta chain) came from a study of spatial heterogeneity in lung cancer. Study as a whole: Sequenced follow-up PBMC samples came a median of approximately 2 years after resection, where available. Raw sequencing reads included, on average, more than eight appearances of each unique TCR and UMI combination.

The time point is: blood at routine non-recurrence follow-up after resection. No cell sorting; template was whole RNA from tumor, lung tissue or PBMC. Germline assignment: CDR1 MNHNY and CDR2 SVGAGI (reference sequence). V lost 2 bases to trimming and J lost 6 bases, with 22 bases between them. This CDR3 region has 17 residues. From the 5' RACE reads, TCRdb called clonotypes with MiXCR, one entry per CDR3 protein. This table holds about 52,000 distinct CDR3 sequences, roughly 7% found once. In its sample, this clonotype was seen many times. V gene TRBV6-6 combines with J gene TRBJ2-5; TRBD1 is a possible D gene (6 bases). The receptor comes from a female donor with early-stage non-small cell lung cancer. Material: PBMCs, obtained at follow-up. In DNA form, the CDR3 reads TGTGCCAGCAGTTACAACTCCAGGACAGCGGCCGGGAAGACCCAGTACTTC. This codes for CASSYNSRTAAGKTQYF.